One and the same sample provided the 21 T cell receptor beta chains below, sequenced in a study of blood T cell repertoires in COVID-19. Sequenced by immunoSEQ multiplex PCR; TCRdb stores in-frame clones only, minus some. Of some 200,000 clones in the sample, just over 85% were seen once. Source material: peripheral blood. These receptor sequences come from an elderly man with acute or convalescent COVID-19.

The chain links TRBV4-2 to TRBJ1-1; a possible D gene is TRBD1 (6 bases). Deletions cut 5 bases from V and 1 base from J, with 17 bases between. The germline gives CDR1 LGHNA, CDR2 YNFKEQ. This CDR3 region has 16 residues. The CDR3, as DNA: TGTGCCAGCAGCGATTACCGGACGGACAGGAACACTGAAGCTTTCTTT. It is translated as CASSDYRTDRNTEAFF.

A few counts support this clone. This chain joins TRBV5-6 and TRBJ1-1; D may be TRBD1 (5 bases). V was pared by 3 bases and J by 11 bases, with 14 bases between. Germline-derived CDR1 and CDR2 are SGHDT and YYEEEE. The CDR3 has 12 residues. The CDR3 nucleotides read TGTGCCAGCAGCTCGCCTGCTGGGGGGGCTTTCTTT. This codes for CASSSPAGGAFF.

The V call is TRBV27, the J call TRBJ1-1; D gene ambiguous. V lost 4 bases and J lost 0, with 18 bases in between. This CDR3 contains 17 residues. Germline values: CDR1 MNHEY, CDR2 SMNVEV (reference sequence). The CDR3 DNA follows: TGTGCCAGCAGTTGGGGTCCACCGGGAGGATTGAACACTGAAGCTTTCTTT. Translated, it gives CASSWGPPGGLNTEAFF.

The rearrangement joins TRBV4-1 to TRBJ2-3, with TRBD2 matching over 10 bases. The CDR3 loop spans 22 amino acids. V was pared by 0 bases and J by 0 bases, with 18 bases of the junction left unmatched. Per the germline V gene, CDR1 is MGHRA and CDR2 is YSYEKL. DNA for the CDR3: TGCGCCAGCAGCCAAGATCTCAGCAGGGGGTTATGGACTAGCGGTAGCACAGATACGCAGTATTTT. This gives the protein CASSQDLSRGLWTSGSTDTQYF.

The CDR3 DNA sequence: TGTGCCAGTAGTAACGGCGGAAGGCTAGCCAAAAACATTCAGTACTTC. The encoded protein is CASSNGGRLAKNIQYF. The chain uses TRBV19 and TRBJ2-4; D not certain. This CDR3 spans 16 amino acids. V shed 4 bases and J shed 0 bases, with 13 bases lying between them. CDR1 and CDR2 from the germline V gene are LNHDA and SQIVND (reference sequence).

The V gene is TRBV10-3, the J gene TRBJ1-3; D might be TRBD1 (5 bases). The CDR3 covers 16 residues. The germline V and J ends were trimmed by 2 bases and 1 base, with 12 bases remaining between them. The germline V gene encodes CDR1 ENHRY and CDR2 SYGVKD. The CDR3 DNA sequence: TGTGCCATCAGTGAGGGCAGGGAAAGATCTGGAAACACCATATATTTT. It yields the protein CAISEGRERSGNTIYF.

The sample holds a few counts of this clone. The V gene is TRBV5-5, the J gene TRBJ2-1; possible D gene TRBD2, 5 bases. The V end was cut by 0 bases, the J end by 0 bases, with 10 bases between. CDR3 length: 16 amino acids. Germline-derived CDR1 and CDR2 are SGHKS and YYEKEE (reference sequence). CDR3 sequence (DNA): TGTGCCAGCAGCTTGGATCCTAGCCGCTCCTACAATGAGCAGTTCTTC. This gives the protein CASSLDPSRSYNEQFF. Together with reference TRBV5-5 and TRBJ2-1, the CDR3 gives the full variable domain: DAGVTQSPTHLIKTRGQQVTLRCSPISGHKSVSWYQQVLGQGPQFIFQYYEKEERGRGNFPDRFSARQFPNYSSELNVNALLLGDSALYLCASSLDPSRSYNEQFFGPGTRLTVL.

The rearrangement joins TRBV30 to TRBJ1-5, with 12 bases fitting TRBD1. The CDR3 length is 17 residues. Trimming removed 5 bases from V and 5 bases from J; junction bases left unmatched: 13. Germline values: CDR1 GTSNPN, CDR2 SVGIG (reference sequence). The CDR3 sequence is CAWARDRGRRGDQPQHF. CDR3 DNA sequence: TGTGCCTGGGCCCGGGACAGGGGGCGGAGGGGAGATCAGCCCCAGCATTTT.

CDR3 bases: TGTGCCACCAGTGAGCGACAGGGGACTAATGAAAAACTGTTTTTT. Amino acids: CATSERQGTNEKLFF. The rearrangement uses TRBV24-1 and TRBJ1-4, with TRBD1 identical over 8 bases. With V trimmed by 4 bases and J by 2 bases, 2 bases remained unmatched. Germline V gene data show CDR1 as KGHDR and CDR2 as SFDVKD. This CDR3 region has 15 residues.

This chain links TRBV7-3 with TRBJ2-1; tentatively, D is TRBD2 (6 bases). This CDR3 is built from 16 residues. Germline CDR1 SGHTA, CDR2 FQGTGA. The V end was cut by 6 bases, the J end by 2 bases, with 17 bases between. The CDR3 DNA is TGTGCCAGCAGTCCCCCCGGGGCGGGACCCTACAATGAGCAGTTCTTC. It encodes CASSPPGAGPYNEQFF.

The CDR3 sequence: CASSIGGQGLYNEQFF. The DNA for the CDR3 is TGTGCCAGTAGTATTGGAGGACAGGGTCTCTACAATGAGCAGTTCTTC. The chain links TRBV19 to TRBJ2-1; TRBD1 aligns across 8 bases. V shed 3 bases and J 3 bases; nucleotides not matched to a gene: 7. There are 16 residues in the CDR3. The germline V gene has CDR1 LNHDA and CDR2 SQIVND (reference sequence).

The V and J genes are TRBV7-9 and TRBJ2-1, with 13 bases lining up with TRBD2. The trim removed 5 bases at V and 5 bases at J, leaving 9 bases unmatched. Germline CDR1 reads SEHNR; CDR2 reads FQNEAQ (reference sequence). CDR3 size: 17 residues. The CDR3 region has the DNA TGTGCCAGCAGCGCTACCGGACTAGCGGGAGAACACAATGAGCAGTTCTTC. This translates into CASSATGLAGEHNEQFF. The variable domain in full, with the rest retrieved from reference TRBV7-9 and TRBJ2-1, is DTGVSQNPRHKITKRGQNVTFRCDPISEHNRLYWYRQTLGQGPEFLTYFQNEAQLEKSRLLSDRFSAERPKGSFSTLEIQRTEQGDSAMYLCASSATGLAGEHNEQFFGPGTRLTVL.

The chain is built from TRBV5-5 and TRBJ2-7, with D hard to call. The germline V and J ends were trimmed by 0 bases and 6 bases, with 13 bases remaining between them. Germline V gene lookup returns CDR1 SGHKS and CDR2 YYEKEE (reference sequence). The CDR3 is 14 amino acids. CDR3 bases: TGTGCCAGCAGCTTGGTAGGAGTAGTCGGCGAGCAGTACGTC. Translating gives CASSLVGVVGEQYV.

V usage is TRBV24-1 and J usage is TRBJ2-2; 10 positions match TRBD1. Germline CDR1 and CDR2: KGHDR and SFDVKD. The CDR3 is made up of 16 amino acids. The J segment lost 6 bases and the V segment lost 6 bases, leaving 9 bases of the junction unmatched. The CDR3 bases are TGTGCCACCAGTTCTCCGGGACAGGGGCGGGCCGGGGAGCTGTTTTTT. As protein: CATSSPGQGRAGELFF.

The chain couples TRBV18 to TRBJ2-3; 13 nucleotides match TRBD2. J gave up 12 bases and V 3 bases, and 6 bases lay outside the gene matches. The CDR3 extends over 14 amino acids. CDR1 and CDR2 from the germline V gene are KGHSH and LQKENI. The CDR3 DNA follows: TGTGCCAGCTCACCCTCCGGGACTAGCGGGGATCAGTATTTT. Translated, it gives CASSPSGTSGDQYF.

The table lists this clone with a count of one. This chain joins TRBV7-8 and TRBJ2-3; 10 nucleotides agree with TRBD2. Germline values: CDR1 SGHVS, CDR2 FQNEAQ. Trimming cost V 1 base and J 3 bases; bases outside gene matches: 4. The CDR3 contains 16 residues. The CDR3 sequence: CASSLGASGSTDTQYF. CDR3 nucleotide sequence: TGTGCCAGCAGCTTAGGGGCTAGCGGGAGTACAGATACGCAGTATTTT.

This clone was picked up a small number of times. CDR3: CASSGGDRGSLEAFF. For the CDR3, the DNA is TGCGCCAGCAGCGGGGGAGACAGGGGAAGTCTTGAAGCTTTCTTT. The chain uses TRBV5-1 and TRBJ1-1; 8 nucleotides align to TRBD1. The CDR3 loop spans 15 amino acids. The V gene end was trimmed by 4 bases and the J gene end by 7 bases; junction bases not matched to a gene: 12. Germline V lookup: CDR1 SGHRS, CDR2 YFSETQ.

This rearrangement joins TRBV20-1 to TRBJ1-6; 7 bases are a match to TRBD1. Germline assignment: CDR1 DFQATT and CDR2 SNEGSKA (reference sequence). The CDR3 runs 18 residues. Unmatched junction bases numbered 15, after V lost 3 bases and J lost 4 bases. CDR3: CSASTKPRGLEYNSPLHF. In DNA form, the CDR3 reads TGCAGTGCTAGTACAAAACCTAGGGGGCTGGAATATAATTCACCCCTCCACTTT.

This chain connects TRBV7-2 to TRBJ2-3; TRBD2 agrees at 9 bases. Germline V CDR1 and CDR2: SGHTA, FQGNSA. The length of the CDR3 is 17 residues. Trimming cost V 0 bases and J 7 bases; bases outside gene matches: 11. In nucleotides, the CDR3 is TGTGCCAGCAGCTTAGCTCCCGGGATTAGCGGGAGTAATACGCAGTATTTT. Its protein is CASSLAPGISGSNTQYF.

This clone was seen a few times. The chain has TRBV10-3 and TRBJ2-1; maybe TRBD1 (6 bases). The CDR3 extends over 13 amino acids. Trimming stripped 5 bases from V and 2 bases from J, with 7 bases between. Per the germline V gene, CDR1 is ENHRY and CDR2 is SYGVKD. The CDR3 region has the DNA TGTGCCATCAGTAAGGGGGCCTACAATGAGCAGTTCTTC. Amino acids: CAISKGAYNEQFF.

The chain links TRBV28 to TRBJ1-3; D call uncertain. This CDR3 spans 13 amino acids. Germline lookup yields CDR1 MDHEN and CDR2 SYDVKM. DNA for the CDR3: TGTGCAGAAGGTAGCGAGTCTGGAAACACCATATATTTT. Translated, it gives CAEGSESGNTIYF.